This entry describes one T cell receptor beta chain. This entry belongs to a study of technical replicates of blood from four donors. Germline V lookup: CDR1 SGHNT, CDR2 YENEEA. Trimming pared 4 bases from V and 4 bases from J, leaving 20 bases between. CDR3 length: 17 amino acids. Measured with immunoSEQ multiplex PCR; TCRdb has only the in-frame clones, and not every one. This sample has about 72,000 clones, with around 95% found just once. The source material was T cells isolated from PBMCs. J is TRBJ2-1 and V is TRBV11-3; TRBD1 is a possible D gene (5 bases). This sequence originates from a human donor in good health. The CDR3 coding sequence is TGTGCCAGCAGCTCAAAGGTGCCAACAGGCTATTACAATGAGCAGTTCTTC. Amino acid sequence: CASSSKVPTGYYNEQFF.